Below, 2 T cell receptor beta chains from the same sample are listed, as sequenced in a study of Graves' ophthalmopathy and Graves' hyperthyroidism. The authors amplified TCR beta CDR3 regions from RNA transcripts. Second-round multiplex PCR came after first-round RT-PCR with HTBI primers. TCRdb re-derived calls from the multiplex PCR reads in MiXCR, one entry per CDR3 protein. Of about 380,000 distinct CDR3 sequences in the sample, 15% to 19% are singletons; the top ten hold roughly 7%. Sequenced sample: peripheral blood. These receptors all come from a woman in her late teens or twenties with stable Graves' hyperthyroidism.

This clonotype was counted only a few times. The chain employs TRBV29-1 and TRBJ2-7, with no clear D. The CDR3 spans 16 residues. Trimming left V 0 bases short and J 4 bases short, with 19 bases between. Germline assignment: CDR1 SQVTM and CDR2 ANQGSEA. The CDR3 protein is CSVEERQHRGRYEQYF. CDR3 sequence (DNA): TGCAGCGTTGAAGAGCGCCAGCACCGTGGGCGATACGAGCAGTACTTC.

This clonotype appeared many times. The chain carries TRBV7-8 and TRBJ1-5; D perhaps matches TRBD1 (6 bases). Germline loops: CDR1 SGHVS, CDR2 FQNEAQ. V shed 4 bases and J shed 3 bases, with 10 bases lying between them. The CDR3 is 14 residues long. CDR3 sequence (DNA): TGTGCCAGCAGCTCGGACAGCGCCAATCAGCCCCAGCATTTT. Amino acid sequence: CASSSDSANQPQHF.